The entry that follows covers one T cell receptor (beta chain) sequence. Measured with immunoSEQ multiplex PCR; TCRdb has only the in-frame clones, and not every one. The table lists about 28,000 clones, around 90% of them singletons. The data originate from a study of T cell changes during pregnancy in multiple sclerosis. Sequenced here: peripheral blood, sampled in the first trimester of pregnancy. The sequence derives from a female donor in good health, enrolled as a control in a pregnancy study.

CDR3 sequence: CAWVTGKGTGAFF. CDR3 nucleotides: TGTGCCTGGGTAACAGGGAAGGGTACTGGGGCTTTCTTT. The J gene is TRBJ1-1, the V gene TRBV30; D may be TRBD1 (6 bases). The V gene lost 5 bases and the J gene lost 11 bases, with 21 bases spanning the gap. CDR3 length: 13 amino acids. Germline values: CDR1 GTSNPN, CDR2 SVGIG (reference sequence).